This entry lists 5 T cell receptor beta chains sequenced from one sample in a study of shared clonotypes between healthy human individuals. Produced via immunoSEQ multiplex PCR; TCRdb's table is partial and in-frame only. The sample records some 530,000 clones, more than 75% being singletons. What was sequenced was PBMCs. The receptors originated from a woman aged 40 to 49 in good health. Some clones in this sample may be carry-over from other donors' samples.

CDR3 nucleotide sequence: TGTGCCACCAGGGGGGGTTGGCAAGAGACCCAGTACTTC. This encodes CATRGGWQETQYF. This chain joins TRBV10-3 and TRBJ2-5; D is perhaps TRBD1 or TRBD2 (7 bases each). CDR1 is ENHRY, CDR2 SYGVKD, per germline. The CDR3 is 13 amino acids. Trimming stripped 10 bases from V and 2 bases from J, with 14 bases between.

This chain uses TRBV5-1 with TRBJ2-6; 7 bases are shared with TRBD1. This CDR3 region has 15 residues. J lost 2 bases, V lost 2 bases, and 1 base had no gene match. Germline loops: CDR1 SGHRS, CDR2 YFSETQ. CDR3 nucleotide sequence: TGCGCCAGCAGCTTTCAGGGGGCTGGGGCCAACGTCCTGACTTTC. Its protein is CASSFQGAGANVLTF. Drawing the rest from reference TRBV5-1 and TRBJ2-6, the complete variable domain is KAGVTQTPRYLIKTRGQQVTLSCSPISGHRSVSWYQQTPGQGLQFLFEYFSETQRNKGNFPGRFSGRQFSNSRSEMNVSTLELGDSALYLCASSFQGAGANVLTFGAGSRLTVL.

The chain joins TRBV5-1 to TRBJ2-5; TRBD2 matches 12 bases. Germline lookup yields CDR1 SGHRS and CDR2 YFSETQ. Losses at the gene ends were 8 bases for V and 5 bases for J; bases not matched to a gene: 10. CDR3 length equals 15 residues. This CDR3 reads CASYLAGGPSETQYF. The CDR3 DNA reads TGCGCCAGTTACCTAGCGGGAGGGCCCTCGGAGACCCAGTACTTC.

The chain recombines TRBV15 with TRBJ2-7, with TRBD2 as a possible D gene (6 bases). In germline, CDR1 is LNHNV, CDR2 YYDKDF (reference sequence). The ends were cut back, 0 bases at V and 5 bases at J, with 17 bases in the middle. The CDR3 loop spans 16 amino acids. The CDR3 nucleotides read TGTGCCACCAGCAGAGATGTCCTGGAGGGTTGGAACGAGCAGTACTTC. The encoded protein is CATSRDVLEGWNEQYF.

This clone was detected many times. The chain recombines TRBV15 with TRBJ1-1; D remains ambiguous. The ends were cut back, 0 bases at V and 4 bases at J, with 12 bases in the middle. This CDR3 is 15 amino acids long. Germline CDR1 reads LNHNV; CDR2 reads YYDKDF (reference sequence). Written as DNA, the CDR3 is TGTGCCACCAGCAGAGAGGCAGGCCCTGGCACTGAAGCTTTCTTT. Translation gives CATSREAGPGTEAFF.